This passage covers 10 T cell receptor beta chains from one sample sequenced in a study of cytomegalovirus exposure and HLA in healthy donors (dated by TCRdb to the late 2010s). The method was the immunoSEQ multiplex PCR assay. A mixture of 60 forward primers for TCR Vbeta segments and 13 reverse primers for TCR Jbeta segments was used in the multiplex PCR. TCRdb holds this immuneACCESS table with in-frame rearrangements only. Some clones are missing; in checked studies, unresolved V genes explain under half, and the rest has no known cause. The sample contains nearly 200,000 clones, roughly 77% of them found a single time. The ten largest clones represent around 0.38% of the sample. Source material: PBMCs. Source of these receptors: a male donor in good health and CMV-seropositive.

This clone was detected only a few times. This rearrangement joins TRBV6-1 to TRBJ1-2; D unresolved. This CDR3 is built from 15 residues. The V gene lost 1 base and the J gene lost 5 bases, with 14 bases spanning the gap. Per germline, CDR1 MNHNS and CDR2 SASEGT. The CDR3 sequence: CASSEDGRGSYGYTF. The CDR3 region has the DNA TGTGCCAGCAGTGAAGACGGGCGGGGTTCTTATGGCTACACCTTC.

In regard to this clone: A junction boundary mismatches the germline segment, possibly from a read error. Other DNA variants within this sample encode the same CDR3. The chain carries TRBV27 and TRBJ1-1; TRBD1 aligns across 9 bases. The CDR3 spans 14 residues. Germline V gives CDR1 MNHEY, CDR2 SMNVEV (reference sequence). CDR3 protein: CASSPGGTGTEAFF. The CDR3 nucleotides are TGTGCCAGCAGCCCCGGGGGGACAGGGACTGAGGCTTTCTTT.

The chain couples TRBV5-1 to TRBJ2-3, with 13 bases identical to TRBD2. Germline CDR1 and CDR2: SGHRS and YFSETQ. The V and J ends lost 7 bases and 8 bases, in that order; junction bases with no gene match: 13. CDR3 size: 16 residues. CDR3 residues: CASVGQSGLAGSTQYF. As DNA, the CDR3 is TGCGCCAGCGTTGGGCAGTCGGGACTAGCGGGATCTACGCAGTATTTT.

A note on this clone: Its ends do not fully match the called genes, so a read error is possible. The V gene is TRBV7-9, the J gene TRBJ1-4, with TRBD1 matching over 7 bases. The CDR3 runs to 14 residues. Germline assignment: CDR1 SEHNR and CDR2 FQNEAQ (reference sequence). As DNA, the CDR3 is TGTTCCAGCAGCCGGGACAGAAGCGACGAAAAACTGTTTTTT. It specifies CSSSRDRSDEKLFF. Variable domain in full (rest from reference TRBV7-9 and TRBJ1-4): DTGVSQNPRHKITKRGQNVTFRCDPISEHNRLYWYRQTLGQGPEFLTYFQNEAQLEKSRLLSDRFSAERPKGSFSTLEIQRTEQGDSAMYLCSSSRDRSDEKLFFGSGTQLSVL.

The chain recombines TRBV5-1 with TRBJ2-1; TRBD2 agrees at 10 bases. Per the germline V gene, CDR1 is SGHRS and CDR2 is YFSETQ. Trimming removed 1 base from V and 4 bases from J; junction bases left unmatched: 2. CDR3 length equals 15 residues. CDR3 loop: CASSLRTSGYNEQFF. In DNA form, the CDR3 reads TGCGCCAGCAGCTTGAGGACTAGCGGATACAATGAGCAGTTCTTC.

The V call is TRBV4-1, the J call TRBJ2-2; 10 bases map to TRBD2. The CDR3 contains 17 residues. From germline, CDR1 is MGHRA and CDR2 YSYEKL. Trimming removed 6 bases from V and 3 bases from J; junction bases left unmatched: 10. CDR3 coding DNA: TGCGCCAGCAGGCGACTAGCGGGTCCCTCGGACACCGGGGAGCTGTTTTTT. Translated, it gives CASRRLAGPSDTGELFF.

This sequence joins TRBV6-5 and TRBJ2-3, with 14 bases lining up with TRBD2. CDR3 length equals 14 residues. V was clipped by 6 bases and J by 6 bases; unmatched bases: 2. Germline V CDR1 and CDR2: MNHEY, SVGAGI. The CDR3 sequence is CASRRTSGRDTQYF. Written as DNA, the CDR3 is TGTGCCAGCAGGAGGACTAGCGGGAGGGATACGCAGTATTTT.

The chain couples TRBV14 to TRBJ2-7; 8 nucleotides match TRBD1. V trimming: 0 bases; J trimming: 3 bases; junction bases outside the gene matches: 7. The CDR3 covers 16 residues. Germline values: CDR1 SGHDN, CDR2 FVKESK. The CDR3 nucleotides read TGTGCCAGCAGCCAAGATTGGACAGGGAGGTTCTACGAGCAGTACTTC. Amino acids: CASSQDWTGRFYEQYF. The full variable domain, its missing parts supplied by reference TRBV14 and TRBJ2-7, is EAGVTQFPSHSVIEKGQTVTLRCDPISGHDNLYWYRRVMGKEIKFLLHFVKESKQDESGMPNNRFLAERTGGTYSTLKVQPAELEDSGVYFCASSQDWTGRFYEQYFGPGTRLTVT.

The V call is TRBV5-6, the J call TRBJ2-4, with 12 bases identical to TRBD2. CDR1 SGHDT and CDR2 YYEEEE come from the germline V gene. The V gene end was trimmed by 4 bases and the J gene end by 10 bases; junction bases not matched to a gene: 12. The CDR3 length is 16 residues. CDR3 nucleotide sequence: TGTGCCAGCAGCGATTGGGGACTAGCGGGTATAAAGATTCAGTACTTC. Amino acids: CASSDWGLAGIKIQYF.

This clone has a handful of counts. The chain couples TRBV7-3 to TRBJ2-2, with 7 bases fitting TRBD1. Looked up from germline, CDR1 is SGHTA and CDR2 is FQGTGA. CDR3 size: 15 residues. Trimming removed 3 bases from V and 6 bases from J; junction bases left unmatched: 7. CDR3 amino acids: CASSFDDRDPGELFF. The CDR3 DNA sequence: TGTGCCAGCAGCTTTGATGACAGGGATCCCGGGGAGCTGTTTTTT.